One sample yielded the 21 T cell receptor beta chains listed below, sequenced in a study of cytomegalovirus exposure and HLA in healthy donors. The primer mix had 60 Vbeta and 13 Jbeta primers. Sequenced by immunoSEQ multiplex PCR; TCRdb stores in-frame clones only, minus some. The data hold around 110,000 clones, with 77% observed a single time. Sequenced sample: PBMCs. Receptor source: a male donor in good health and CMV-seronegative.

The chain recombines TRBV11-2 with TRBJ2-5; 8 bases are shared with TRBD1. Germline values: CDR1 SGHAT, CDR2 FQNNGV. V shed 1 base, J shed 2 bases, and the junction held 0 bases outside the gene matches. This CDR3 contains 14 residues. The CDR3 is CASSLGTGQETQYF. In nucleotides, the CDR3 is TGTGCCAGCAGCTTAGGGACAGGGCAAGAGACCCAGTACTTC.

The chain is built from TRBV6-5 and TRBJ2-3, with D possibly matching TRBD1 (5 bases). Trimming cost V 6 bases and J 5 bases, with 12 bases left between them. CDR3 size: 13 residues. Germline V gene data show CDR1 as MNHEY and CDR2 as SVGAGI. CDR3 bases: TGTGCCAGCAGCCGAACTCAGGGAGATACGCAGTATTTT. Amino acid sequence: CASSRTQGDTQYF.

The chain carries TRBV28 and TRBJ1-1; 9 nucleotides match TRBD1. Germline loops: CDR1 MDHEN, CDR2 SYDVKM. J gave up 6 bases and V 5 bases, and 10 bases lay outside the gene matches. The CDR3 has 15 amino acids. CDR3 sequence: CASSTPGTGSAEAFF. The CDR3 nucleotides read TGTGCCAGCAGTACACCCGGGACAGGGTCGGCTGAAGCTTTCTTT.

This chain connects TRBV10-3 to TRBJ1-4; no clear D gene. The V gene lost 3 bases and the J gene lost 2 bases, with 7 bases spanning the gap. CDR3 length equals 14 residues. CDR1 is ENHRY, CDR2 SYGVKD, per germline. This chain's CDR3 is CAISESGTNEKLFF. CDR3 nucleotides: TGTGCCATCAGTGAATCGGGGACTAATGAAAAACTGTTTTTT.

The V and J genes are TRBV2 and TRBJ2-7; D perhaps matches TRBD2 (7 bases). The CDR3 totals 15 residues. Between the trimmed V and J ends, which lost 7 bases and 1 base, there was a span of 17 bases. CDR1 is SNHLY and CDR2 is FYNNEI in the germline V gene. The CDR3 DNA follows: TGTGCCAGCATTGGGAGGGTTACAGGGTCCTACGAGCAGTACTTC. Amino acid sequence: CASIGRVTGSYEQYF. Looking up the rest from reference TRBV2 and TRBJ2-7 gives the full variable domain: EPEVTQTPSHQVTQMGQEVILRCVPISNHLYFYWYRQILGQKVEFLVSFYNNEISEKSEIFDDQFSVERPDGSNFTLKIRSTKLEDSAMYFCASIGRVTGSYEQYFGPGTRLTVT.

The chain is built from TRBV7-8 and TRBJ2-7, with TRBD1 matching 9 bases. Germline trimming cut 4 bases from V and 2 bases from J; bases unmatched to any gene: 9. Germline assignment: CDR1 SGHVS and CDR2 FQNEAQ. The length of the CDR3 is 16 residues. CDR3 amino acids: CASSSPGQGSTYEQYF. The DNA of the CDR3 is TGTGCCAGCAGCTCACCGGGACAGGGTTCTACCTACGAGCAGTACTTC. The full variable domain, rest sourced from reference TRBV7-8 and TRBJ2-7, is GAGVSQSPRYKVAKRGQDVALRCDPISGHVSLFWYQQALGQGPEFLTYFQNEAQLDKSGLPSDRFFAERPEGSVSTLKIQRTQQEDSAVYLCASSSPGQGSTYEQYFGPGTRLTVT.

The chain uses TRBV10-1 and TRBJ2-1, with 9 bases identical to TRBD2. V lost 0 bases and J lost 12; bases outside the gene matches: 21. In germline, CDR1 is WNHNN, CDR2 SYGVQD (reference sequence). The CDR3 has 19 residues. The CDR3 protein is CASSESKIGGRATLLGQFF. In DNA form, the CDR3 reads TGCGCCAGCAGTGAGTCGAAGATCGGCGGGAGGGCCACTTTGCTGGGGCAGTTCTTC.

This clone was recorded a few times. Here the CDR3 DNA reads TGTGCCAGCAGTAGGACAGGGAATAGCAATCAGCCCCAGCATTTT. This codes for CASSRTGNSNQPQHF. V is TRBV6-1 and J is TRBJ1-5, with 8 bases aligning to TRBD1. Germline V gene lookup returns CDR1 MNHNS and CDR2 SASEGT. Trimming cost V 5 bases and J 0 bases; bases outside gene matches: 3. The CDR3 runs 15 residues.

The chain uses TRBV25-1 and TRBJ1-1, with 10 bases fitting TRBD1. The CDR3 extends over 14 amino acids. Germline CDR1 is MGHDK and CDR2 is SYGVNS. Trimming removed 3 bases from V and 10 bases from J; junction bases left unmatched: 8. DNA for the CDR3: TGTGCCAGCAGTGAGGGACAGGGGAAAAAATCAGCTTTCTTT. This encodes CASSEGQGKKSAFF.

CDR3 DNA sequence: TGCGCCAGCAGCTTACTAGCGGTCTACAATGAGCAGTTCTTC. Protein: CASSLLAVYNEQFF. The genes are TRBV5-1 and TRBJ2-1; TRBD2 agrees at 8 bases. J lost 3 bases, V lost 2 bases, and 1 base had no gene match. The CDR3 has 14 amino acids. Per germline, CDR1 SGHRS and CDR2 YFSETQ. The full variable domain, in which reference TRBV5-1 and TRBJ2-1 provide the parts outside the CDR3, is KAGVTQTPRYLIKTRGQQVTLSCSPISGHRSVSWYQQTPGQGLQFLFEYFSETQRNKGNFPGRFSGRQFSNSRSEMNVSTLELGDSALYLCASSLLAVYNEQFFGPGTRLTVL.

CDR3 DNA sequence: TGTGCCAGCAGTTTATTCCGCAATAGCGGTACTAGCACAGATACGCAGTATTTT. This sequence encodes CASSLFRNSGTSTDTQYF. The chain recombines TRBV28 with TRBJ2-3, with D possibly being TRBD2 (6 bases). This CDR3 has 18 amino acids. Germline-derived CDR1 and CDR2 are MDHEN and SYDVKM. The V gene lost 1 base and the J gene lost 0 bases, with 17 bases spanning the gap.

This clone was recorded only once. This sequence joins TRBV2 and TRBJ1-1, with 7 bases aligning to TRBD1. CDR3 size: 14 residues. Losses at the gene ends were 8 bases for V and 0 bases for J; bases not matched to a gene: 6. From germline, CDR1 is SNHLY and CDR2 FYNNEI. CDR3 DNA sequence: TGTGCCAGCGGGACAGCGAGAATGAACACTGAAGCTTTCTTT. As protein: CASGTARMNTEAFF.

The chain combines TRBV2 with TRBJ2-1; D is undetermined. V was shortened by 6 bases and J by 6 bases, with 9 bases between the two germline ends. This CDR3 region has 12 residues. Germline CDR1 reads SNHLY; CDR2 reads FYNNEI. This chain's CDR3 is CASREVSNEQFF. In nucleotides, the CDR3 is TGTGCCAGCAGAGAGGTGAGCAATGAGCAGTTCTTC.

The chain combines TRBV2 with TRBJ1-5; D possibly corresponds to TRBD1 (6 bases). CDR3 length: 16 residues. Germline CDR1 and CDR2: SNHLY and FYNNEI. Deletions cut 7 bases from V and 5 bases from J, with 21 bases between. The CDR3 DNA reads as TGTGCCAGCACCGGGGGGTTGGGGGGCCGGTATCAGCCCCAGCATTTT. Translation gives CASTGGLGGRYQPQHF. The whole variable domain, filled in from reference TRBV2 and TRBJ1-5, reads EPEVTQTPSHQVTQMGQEVILRCVPISNHLYFYWYRQILGQKVEFLVSFYNNEISEKSEIFDDQFSVERPDGSNFTLKIRSTKLEDSAMYFCASTGGLGGRYQPQHFGDGTRLSIL.

The chain carries TRBV5-1 and TRBJ2-1, with TRBD2 matching over 10 bases. The CDR3 sequence is 15 residues long. CDR1 SGHRS and CDR2 YFSETQ come from the germline V gene. The V and J ends lost 1 base and 9 bases, in that order; junction bases with no gene match: 7. CDR3 sequence: CASSLPLAGEPEQFF. Here the CDR3 DNA reads TGCGCCAGCAGCTTGCCCCTAGCGGGAGAGCCTGAGCAGTTCTTC.

Comment on this clone: The DNA is left out, because the CDR3 cannot be placed on it with certainty; the CDR3 is given as TCRdb lists it. The chain has TRBV6-6 and TRBJ2-1; the table calls TRBD2, which could not be checked here. Both ends counted, the CDR3 spans 16 residues. The germline V gene encodes CDR1 MNHNY and CDR2 SVGAGI (reference sequence). The CDR3 region is CASSSSGLATYNEQFF.

V gene TRBV4-1 combines with J gene TRBJ1-4, with 8 bases aligning to TRBD1. The CDR3 loop spans 15 amino acids. CDR1 is MGHRA, CDR2 YSYEKL, per germline. V lost 0 bases and J lost 8; bases outside the gene matches: 5. The chain's CDR3 is CASSQDGTGGEKLFF. The CDR3 nucleotides read TGCGCCAGCAGCCAAGATGGGACAGGCGGGGAAAAACTGTTTTTT.

This clone was detected only a few times. The V call is TRBV10-1, the J call TRBJ1-1; 7 bases agree with TRBD1. V shed 6 bases and J 2 bases; nucleotides not matched to a gene: 3. The CDR3 sequence is 13 residues long. CDR1 is WNHNN and CDR2 is SYGVQD in the germline V gene (reference sequence). The CDR3 coding sequence is TGCGCCAGCAGATCAGGGGGAAACACTGAAGCTTTCTTT. Residues: CASRSGGNTEAFF.

V gene TRBV28 combines with J gene TRBJ1-5, with no clear D. From germline, CDR1 is MDHEN and CDR2 SYDVKM. This CDR3 has 15 residues. V was trimmed by 5 bases and J by 2 bases, leaving 13 bases between them. The CDR3 here is CASSPRGYGNQPQHF. The CDR3 DNA sequence: TGTGCCAGCAGTCCCCGCGGGTACGGCAATCAGCCCCAGCATTTT.

The J gene is TRBJ2-7, the V gene TRBV30; D is uncertain. Germline CDR1 and CDR2: GTSNPN and SVGIG (reference sequence). Trimming cost V 0 bases and J 4 bases, with 10 bases left between them. CDR3 length equals 13 residues. The DNA of the CDR3 is TGTGCCTGGAGTGTACTGAGCAGGTACGAGCAGTACTTC. Residues: CAWSVLSRYEQYF.

The rearrangement joins TRBV5-1 to TRBJ2-1, with 8 bases aligning to TRBD2. V lost 3 bases, J lost 7 bases, and 15 bases stayed unmatched. Germline CDR1 is SGHRS and CDR2 is YFSETQ. CDR3 length: 17 residues. The CDR3 is CASSSKDGTSLSNEQFF. CDR3 nucleotides: TGCGCCAGCAGCTCGAAAGACGGGACTAGTCTGTCGAATGAGCAGTTCTTC.